Listed below are T cell receptor beta chains from one sample, sequenced in a study of neurological immune-mediated disorders. In TCRdb, the 5' RACE reads were re-called with MiXCR into one record per CDR3 protein. The sample gives 50,000 or so distinct CDR3 sequences, around 3.3% of which show up once; 5.9% is in the top ten. Sequenced material: PBMCs. These receptors were taken from a man aged 40-49 years with multiple sclerosis. CDR3s include the opening cysteine and the closing phenylalanine or tryptophan. Fields, in order: clone size, V gene, J gene, CDR3 length, D gene, CDR3 DNA, CDR3 protein. The D gene is left open where the match is weak. Size tells how often a clone was seen (once, few, many) or the class of an expanded clone, and some rows leave it out.

size: many
V: TRBV12-3/TRBV12-4
J: TRBJ1-2
length: 14
D: .
DNA: TGTGCCAGCAGCCCGACCTCATTAGGGGATGGCTACACCTTC
CDR3: CASSPTSLGDGYTF

size: few
V: TRBV7-9
J: TRBJ1-2
length: 14
D: .
DNA: TGTGCCAGCAGCTTAGATGGGGGGAACTATGGCTACACCTTC
CDR3: CASSLDGGNYGYTF

size: many
V: TRBV6-5
J: TRBJ1-4
length: 15
D: TRBD1
DNA: TGTGCCAGCAGTGCCGGACAGGGTGTATCGGAAAAACTGTTTTTT
CDR3: CASSAGQGVSEKLFF

size: many
V: TRBV5-1
J: TRBJ1-5
length: 14
D: TRBD1
DNA: TGCGCCAGCAGCTCCGGGACAGGTAATCAGCCCCAGCATTTT
CDR3: CASSSGTGNQPQHF

size: many
V: TRBV12-3/TRBV12-4
J: TRBJ2-7
length: 13
D: .
DNA: TGTGCCAGCAGTTTGCAGGGGTCCTACGAGCAGTACTTC
CDR3: CASSLQGSYEQYF

size: many
V: TRBV29-1
J: TRBJ2-6
length: 14
D: .
DNA: TGCAGCGTTGTCGGGGGTGCTGGGGCCAACGTCCTGACTTTC
CDR3: CSVVGGAGANVLTF

size: .
V: TRBV30
J: TRBJ2-7
length: 12
D: TRBD2
DNA: TGTGCCTGGACTAGCGGGGGCTACGGGCAGTACTTC
CDR3: CAWTSGGYGQYF

size: many
V: TRBV20-1
J: TRBJ1-5
length: 16
D: .
DNA: TGCAGTGCTAGAGATCGTATGACGGTTTCAGGTCAGCCCCAGCATTTT
CDR3: CSARDRMTVSGQPQHF

size: many
V: TRBV12-3/TRBV12-4
J: TRBJ1-5
length: 14
D: .
DNA: TGTGCCAGCAGTCCCGGGGGGGGGCTTCAGCCCCAGCATTTT
CDR3: CASSPGGGLQPQHF

size: many
V: TRBV9
J: TRBJ1-6
length: 14
D: .
DNA: TGTGCCAGCAGCGGGGGGGGGAATAATTCACCCCTCCACTTT
CDR3: CASSGGGNNSPLHF

size: many
V: TRBV6-5
J: TRBJ1-2
length: 16
D: .
DNA: TGTGCCAGCAGTCGCAAACCTACAGGGACGGACTATGGCTACACCTTC
CDR3: CASSRKPTGTDYGYTF

size: many
V: TRBV5-1
J: TRBJ2-7
length: 14
D: TRBD1
DNA: TGCGCCAGCAGTGGGGGACAGGGCCACTACGAGCAGTACTTC
CDR3: CASSGGQGHYEQYF